The T cell receptor beta chain under discussion was sequenced for a study of Ad26.COV2.S vaccination and SARS-CoV-2 variants. The overall study: Donor allocation was to the COV1001 Ad26.COV2.S trial arm. Study-wide results and limits: Those who received the vaccine showed greater spike-specific TCR breadth than those given placebo. Measurement of non-spike TCR breadth gave similar results in vaccine and placebo recipients.

Sequenced by immunoSEQ multiplex PCR; TCRdb stores in-frame clones only, minus some. The data contain 410,000 or so clones, around 92% of them singletons. This sample's treatment: roughly 20 received Ad26.COV2.S at low or high dose, single or two shots; about 5 received placebo; per-sample allocation not given. Samples analyzed were those drawn on day 63 after the first vaccine or placebo injection. Comments on this clone: Its antigen is still unknown.

With V trimmed by 2 bases and J by 4 bases, 4 bases remained unmatched. The CDR3 length is 15 residues. CDR1 MNHEY and CDR2 SVGEGT come from the germline V gene. Sequenced material: peripheral blood, taken in a trial of Ad26.COV2.S vaccine versus placebo. This chain uses TRBV6-2 or TRBV6-3 with TRBJ2-3; the match to TRBD1 covers 9 bases. The receptor was derived from a person between 18 and 60 years old who received the Ad26.COV2.S COVID-19 vaccine or a placebo. Here the CDR3 reads CASSYGQGYPDTQYF. The CDR3 nucleotides are TGTGCCAGCAGTTACGGACAGGGGTACCCAGATACGCAGTATTTT.